This TCR beta chain came from a study of cytomegalovirus exposure and HLA in healthy donors. In germline, CDR1 is SGHRS, CDR2 YFSETQ. V was shortened by 2 bases and J by 2 bases, with 12 bases between the two germline ends. The CDR3 is 15 amino acids. General observations from the study: Clonal expansion was found to be greater in HLA-associated TCR beta chains than in equally common others in a later analysis. Later analysis reportedly placed an Asian-associated ancestry cluster below the approximately 680-donor mean in N-insertions. Segments of the TCR beta V type were, in most cases, productive about 87% or about 30% of the time in an earlier analysis.

Remarks on this clone: Its specificity is not known.

With 60 Vbeta and 13 Jbeta primers, the PCR was carried out. Using immunoSEQ multiplex PCR, the repertoire was profiled, and TCRdb retains in-frame clones only, with some absent. This table has almost 85,000 clones, approximately 78% appearing once. The sequence derives from a male donor in good health and CMV-seropositive. Sequencing was performed on PBMCs. This chain connects TRBV5-1 to TRBJ2-3; no reliable D call. As DNA, the CDR3 is TGCGCCAGCAGCTTTGTCTCGACTCCCACAGATACGCAGTATTTT. It is translated as CASSFVSTPTDTQYF.